This T cell receptor beta chain was profiled in a study of T cell clonality in common variable immunodeficiency. This clone was counted many times. Its antigen is currently unknown. The read ends 3 residues shy of where the CDR3 ends; the end is completed using the germline J gene. Sequencing was performed with immunoSEQ multiplex PCR; in TCRdb, only in-frame clones are kept and a portion is missing. The sample is made up of under 45,000 clones, none counted only once. Trimming shortened V by 1 base and J by 3 bases, and 12 bases separated the two germline ends. The CDR3 runs 15 residues. Germline-derived CDR1 and CDR2 are SGHVS and FQNEAQ. Study findings and constraints: CVID subjects showed higher TCRbeta clonality than healthy controls. In common variable immunodeficiency, TCR beta chains reportedly carried fewer deletions and N-nucleotide insertions. Compared with controls, CVID subjects had fewer shared TCRbeta clones. Repertoire-complication correlations in CVID were limited by patient heterogeneity.

The chain employs TRBV7-8 and TRBJ2-5, with D possibly TRBD2 on 6 matching bases. The origin of this receptor is a person between 18 and 75 years old in good health. The sample was peripheral blood mononuclear cells. The sequenced CDR3 bases are TGTGCCAGCAGCTTAGTCGGGGGATTCGAAGAGACC. This encodes CASSLVGGFEET. The entire CDR3 protein is CASSLVGGFEETQYF.